This is a list of T cell receptor beta chains from one sample in a study of T-cell reconstitution after alpha-beta-depleted transplantation in children. TCRdb fed the PCR reads into MiXCR, producing one record per CDR3 protein. This table holds just under 250,000 distinct CDR3 sequences, roughly 24% found once. Sequencing used PBMCs, obtained before TCRalphabeta/CD19-depleted stem cell transplant. These receptors were collected from a girl under 10 years old with Fanconi anemia, due to receive a stem cell transplant. CDR3s include the opening cysteine and the closing phenylalanine or tryptophan. A D gene is named only where the DNA matches it firmly. Only part of the rows carry a size: once, few, many, or a class if the clone is expanded.

CDR3,DNA,V,J,size,D
CASSLTRASNYEQYF,TGTGCCAGCAGCTTAACGAGGGCCTCCAACTACGAGCAGTACTTC,TRBV7-3,TRBJ2-7,-,-
CASSSGGAGELFF,TGTGCCAGCAGCTCGGGGGGGGCCGGGGAGCTGTTTTTT,TRBV12-3/TRBV12-4,TRBJ2-2,few,TRBD2
CATSWTSGGGPYNEQFF,TGTGCCACCAGCTGGACTAGCGGGGGGGGTCCTTACAATGAGCAGTTCTTC,TRBV15,TRBJ2-1,-,TRBD2
CSVVPDLTDTQYF,TGCAGCGTTGTCCCTGATTTAACAGATACGCAGTATTTT,TRBV29-1,TRBJ2-3,-,-
CSARKPGTSGRGEQFF,TGCAGTGCTAGAAAACCCGGGACTAGCGGGAGGGGTGAGCAGTTCTTC,TRBV20-1,TRBJ2-1,many,TRBD2
CASSFWGVPSLHF,TGTGCCAGCAGTTTTTGGGGGGTACCATCCCTCCACTTT,TRBV28,TRBJ1-6,few,-
CSARDQAKADTQYF,TGCAGTGCTAGAGATCAAGCGAAAGCAGATACGCAGTATTTT,TRBV20-1,TRBJ2-3,many,-
CASSSRGVSNQPQHF,TGTGCCAGCAGTTCCAGGGGAGTAAGCAATCAGCCCCAGCATTTT,TRBV12-3/TRBV12-4,TRBJ1-5,-,-
CASSLSGSSAEYF,TGTGCCAGCAGTTTATCGGGGTCCTCAGCTGAGTATTTT,TRBV12-3/TRBV12-4,TRBJ2-3,many,-
CASSFFGRETDTQYF,TGTGCCAGCAGTTTTTTTGGCAGGGAGACAGATACGCAGTATTTT,TRBV28,TRBJ2-3,many,-
CATSRGKRETQYF,TGTGCCACCAGCAGAGGGAAGCGGGAGACCCAGTACTTC,TRBV15,TRBJ2-5,few,-
CASSLDGRGSSTDTQYF,TGTGCCAGCAGCTTAGATGGGCGGGGGTCTAGCACAGATACGCAGTATTTT,TRBV11-2,TRBJ2-3,many,TRBD2
CSAGQGARPAWGKNIQYF,TGCAGTGCCGGACAGGGGGCGAGGCCCGCTTGGGGGAAAAACATTCAGTACTTC,TRBV20-1,TRBJ2-4,-,TRBD1
CASSHGTQETQYF,TGCGCCAGCTCCCACGGGACCCAAGAGACCCAGTACTTC,TRBV5-1,TRBJ2-5,many,-
CASSEAVVSFQETQYF,TGTGCCAGCAGCGAAGCGGTAGTAAGCTTCCAAGAGACCCAGTACTTC,TRBV9,TRBJ2-5,-,-
CASSLMGRERNIQYF,TGTGCCAGCAGTTTAATGGGCAGGGAGCGTAACATTCAGTACTTC,TRBV28,TRBJ2-4,once,-
CASSLGGQGYEQYF,TGTGCCAGCAGCTTAGGTGGACAGGGGTACGAGCAGTACTTC,TRBV7-8,TRBJ2-7,-,TRBD1
CASSSYRGQGSYEQYF,TGTGCCAGCAGCTCCTACCGAGGACAGGGCTCCTACGAGCAGTACTTC,TRBV6-1,TRBJ2-7,-,TRBD1
CAICVQGGWTGGYNEQFF,TGTGCCATCTGTGTACAGGGGGGTTGGACAGGGGGCTACAATGAGCAGTTCTTC,TRBV2,TRBJ2-1,-,TRBD1
CATSRGTGGALVYEQFF,TGTGCCACCAGCAGAGGGACCGGGGGCGCCCTGGTGTATGAGCAGTTCTTC,TRBV15,TRBJ2-1,many,-
CASSLRGGWNYEQYF,TGTGCCAGCAGTTTAAGGGGCGGGTGGAACTACGAGCAGTACTTC,TRBV12-3/TRBV12-4,TRBJ2-7,many,-
CASSYSEETQYF,TGTGCCAGCAGTTACTCAGAGGAGACCCAGTACTTC,TRBV6-5,TRBJ2-5,once,-